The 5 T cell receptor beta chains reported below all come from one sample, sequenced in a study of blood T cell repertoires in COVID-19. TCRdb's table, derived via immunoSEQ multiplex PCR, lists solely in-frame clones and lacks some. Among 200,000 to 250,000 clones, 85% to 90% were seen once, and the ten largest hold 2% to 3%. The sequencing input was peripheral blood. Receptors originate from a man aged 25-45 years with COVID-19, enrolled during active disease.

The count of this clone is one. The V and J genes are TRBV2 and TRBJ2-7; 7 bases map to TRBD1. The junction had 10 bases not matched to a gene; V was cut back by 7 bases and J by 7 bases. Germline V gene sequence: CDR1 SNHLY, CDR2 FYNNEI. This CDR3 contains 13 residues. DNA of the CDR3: TGTGCCAGCAAATCCCAGGGGGTGGGAGAGCAGTACTTC. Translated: CASKSQGVGEQYF.

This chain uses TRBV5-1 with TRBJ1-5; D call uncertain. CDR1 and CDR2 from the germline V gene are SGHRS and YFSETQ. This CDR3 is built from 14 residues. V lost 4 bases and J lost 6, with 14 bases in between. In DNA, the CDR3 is TGCGCCAGCAGCATAGAGGGTTTGGCTCAGCCCCAGCATTTT. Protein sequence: CASSIEGLAQPQHF.

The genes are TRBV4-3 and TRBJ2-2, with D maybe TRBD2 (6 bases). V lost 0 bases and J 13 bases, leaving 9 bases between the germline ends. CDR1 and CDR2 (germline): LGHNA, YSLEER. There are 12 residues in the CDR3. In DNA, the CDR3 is TGCGCCAGCAGCCAAGATTTCGGGAGGCTGTTTTTT. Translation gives CASSQDFGRLFF.

The CDR3 coding sequence is TGTGCCAGCAGTTTAACAGAATACAATGAGCAGTTCTTC. Amino acids: CASSLTEYNEQFF. The J gene is TRBJ2-1, the V gene TRBV28; D remains unclear. The germline V gene has CDR1 MDHEN and CDR2 SYDVKM. The CDR3 loop spans 13 amino acids. Trimming removed 2 bases from V and 4 bases from J, with 6 bases in between.

CDR3 loop: CASSPRRESNYGYTF. The CDR3 nucleotides are TGTGCCAGCAGTCCCCGCAGGGAATCTAACTATGGCTACACCTTC. This chain joins TRBV6-2 or TRBV6-3 and TRBJ1-2, with D maybe TRBD1 (5 bases). This CDR3 has 15 residues. From germline, CDR1 is MNHEY and CDR2 SVGEGT. V lost 5 bases and J lost 0, with 13 bases in between.